Listed here are 5 T cell receptor beta chains from one sample, sequenced in a study of CD8 T cells in Susac syndrome. Random hexamers primed reverse transcription of roughly 0.5 to 1 ug RNA. Each CDR3 protein gets one entry after TCRdb re-called the immunoSEQ multiplex PCR reads with MiXCR. Of about 300,000 distinct CDR3 sequences listed, just over 90% were seen once; the top ten hold about 0.063%. Sequenced input: CD4+ T cells from PBMCs. Receptors originate from a human donor with multiple sclerosis.

This clonotype was detected once. The chain carries TRBV18 and TRBJ2-1; 7 positions match TRBD1. Trimming cost V 0 bases and J 5 bases; bases outside gene matches: 7. In germline, CDR1 is KGHSH, CDR2 LQKENI. The CDR3 runs 16 residues. In DNA form, the CDR3 reads TGTGCCAGCTCACCACCGGGACAGCCCTGGAACAATGAGCAGTTCTTC. Translating it yields CASSPPGQPWNNEQFF.

The chain recombines TRBV12-3 or TRBV12-4 with TRBJ1-2, with TRBD1 as a possible D gene (5 bases). The CDR3 contains 13 residues. With 6 bases removed from V and 5 bases from J, the gap between germline ends came to 13 bases. In nucleotides, the CDR3 is TGTGCCAGCAGCTTCAGGGCGGGATATGGCTACACCTTC. Protein: CASSFRAGYGYTF.

V is TRBV5-1 and J is TRBJ2-2; no clear D gene. Between the trimmed V and J ends, which lost 0 bases and 5 bases, there was a span of 8 bases. The CDR3 is 14 amino acids. Germline V gene sequence: CDR1 SGHRS, CDR2 YFSETQ. The CDR3 DNA reads as TGCGCCAGCAGCTTGGCCGCCCAGACCGGGGAGCTGTTTTTT. Protein: CASSLAAQTGELFF.

The V gene is TRBV27, the J gene TRBJ2-7; no firm D call. The V and J ends lost 3 bases and 3 bases respectively, with 18 bases between them. Germline V gives CDR1 MNHEY, CDR2 SMNVEV (reference sequence). The CDR3 loop spans 16 amino acids. The chain's CDR3 is CASSFWLPVFYYEQYF. The CDR3 DNA reads as TGTGCCAGCAGTTTCTGGCTGCCAGTATTCTACTACGAGCAGTACTTC.

The chain has TRBV7-6 and TRBJ2-2; possibly TRBD1 or TRBD2 for D (5 bases each). Trimming removed 7 bases from V and 3 bases from J, with 21 bases in between. CDR1 SGHVS and CDR2 FNYEAQ come from the germline V gene. The CDR3 is 17 amino acids. In DNA, the CDR3 is TGTGCCAGCACAGCTTTCTCAGCTAGCAGGGACACCGGGGAGCTGTTTTTT. This translates into CASTAFSASRDTGELFF. The full variable domain, in which reference TRBV7-6 and TRBJ2-2 provide the parts outside the CDR3, is GAGVSQSPRYKVTKRGQDVALRCDPISGHVSLYWYRQALGQGPEFLTYFNYEAQQDKSGLPNDRFSAERPEGSISTLTIQRTEQRDSAMYRCASTAFSASRDTGELFFGEGSRLTVL.